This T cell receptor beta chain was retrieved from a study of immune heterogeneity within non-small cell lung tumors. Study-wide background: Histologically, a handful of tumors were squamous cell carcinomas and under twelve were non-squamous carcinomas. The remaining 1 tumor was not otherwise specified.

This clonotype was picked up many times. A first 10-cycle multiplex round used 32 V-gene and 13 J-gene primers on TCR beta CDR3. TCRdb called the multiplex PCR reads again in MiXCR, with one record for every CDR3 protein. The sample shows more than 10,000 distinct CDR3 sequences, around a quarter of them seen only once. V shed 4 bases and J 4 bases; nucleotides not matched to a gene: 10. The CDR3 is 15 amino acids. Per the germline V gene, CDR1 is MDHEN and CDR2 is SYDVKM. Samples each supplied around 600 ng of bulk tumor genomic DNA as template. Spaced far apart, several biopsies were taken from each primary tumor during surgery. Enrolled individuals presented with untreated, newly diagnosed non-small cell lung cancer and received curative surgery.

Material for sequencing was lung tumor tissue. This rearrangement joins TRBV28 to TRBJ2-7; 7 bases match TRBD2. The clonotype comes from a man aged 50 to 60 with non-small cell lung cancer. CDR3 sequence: CASSSGGGPVYEQYF. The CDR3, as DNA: TGTGCCAGCAGTTCTGGGGGGGGTCCCGTGTACGAGCAGTACTTC.